The next 17 T cell receptor beta chains were all read from a single sample in a study of cytomegalovirus exposure and HLA in healthy donors. Clones were read by immunoSEQ multiplex PCR, and TCRdb kept only the in-frame ones, dropping some. Of a few hundred thousand clones listed, 75% to 90% were seen once; the top ten hold over 0.8%. Sequencing used PBMCs. The receptors were gathered from a woman younger than 35 in good health and CMV-seronegative.

This chain uses TRBV9 with TRBJ1-4, with 9 bases fitting TRBD1. The CDR3 sequence is 15 residues long. Germline CDR1 reads SGDLS; CDR2 reads YYNGEE. V lost 4 bases to trimming and J lost 5 bases; unmatched junction nucleotides: 6. The CDR3 is CASSYQTGGNEKLFF. CDR3 nucleotides: TGTGCCAGCAGCTACCAGACAGGGGGGAATGAAAAACTGTTTTTT.

This sequence joins TRBV28 and TRBJ2-5; 9 nucleotides agree with TRBD1. The CDR3 length is 14 residues. V lost 6 bases and J lost 4; bases outside the gene matches: 6. Germline values: CDR1 MDHEN, CDR2 SYDVKM. The CDR3, as DNA: TGTGCCAGCAGCTCGGGACAGGGCCGAGAGACCCAGTACTTC. As protein: CASSSGQGRETQYF.

This clone was picked up a small number of times. The rearrangement uses TRBV6-6 and TRBJ2-7; maybe TRBD1 (6 bases). Trimming shortened V by 5 bases and J by 3 bases, and 11 bases separated the two germline ends. CDR1 and CDR2 from the germline V gene are MNHNY and SVGAGI (reference sequence). The CDR3 spans 13 residues. This CDR3 is CASSRGQFYEQYF. The CDR3 DNA is TGTGCCAGCAGTCGAGGACAGTTCTACGAGCAGTACTTC.

The J gene is TRBJ2-7, the V gene TRBV30; 7 bases align to TRBD2. CDR1 is GTSNPN, CDR2 SVGIG, per germline (reference sequence). This CDR3 is built from 15 residues. Trimming cost V 0 bases and J 0 bases; bases outside gene matches: 5. CDR3 loop: CAWSVPSGSSYEQYF. CDR3 DNA sequence: TGTGCCTGGAGTGTCCCTAGCGGATCCTCCTACGAGCAGTACTTC.

The chain joins TRBV2 to TRBJ1-2, with D uncertain. V was shortened by 0 bases and J by 4 bases, with 12 bases between the two germline ends. CDR3 size: 15 residues. Germline values: CDR1 SNHLY, CDR2 FYNNEI. The CDR3 reads CASSEARQLSYGYTF. CDR3 DNA: TGTGCCAGCAGTGAAGCGCGTCAACTATCCTATGGCTACACCTTC.

This sequence joins TRBV6-1 and TRBJ2-7; D not certain. The CDR3 length is 13 residues. CDR1 MNHNS and CDR2 SASEGT come from the germline V gene. The ends were cut back, 2 bases at V and 3 bases at J, with 8 bases in the middle. The CDR3 loop is CASSETNLYEQYF. The DNA for the CDR3 is TGTGCCAGCAGTGAAACAAACCTCTACGAGCAGTACTTC.

This chain links TRBV10-3 with TRBJ2-3; TRBD1 aligns across 9 bases. This CDR3 comprises 15 residues. The germline gives CDR1 ENHRY, CDR2 SYGVKD. With V trimmed by 6 bases and J by 4 bases, 8 bases remained unmatched. CDR3 sequence: CAISKDRGGADTQYF. CDR3 nucleotides: TGTGCCATCAGCAAGGACAGGGGAGGGGCAGATACGCAGTATTTT.

The rearrangement joins TRBV7-2 to TRBJ2-2; a weak D match, TRBD2 (6 bases). Germline CDR1 reads SGHTA; CDR2 reads FQGNSA. The CDR3 length is 16 residues. The ends were cut back, 7 bases at V and 6 bases at J, with 21 bases in the middle. The CDR3 loop reads CASTPRGAGSAGELFF. The CDR3 nucleotides read TGTGCCAGCACCCCGCGGGGAGCGGGCTCGGCCGGGGAGCTGTTTTTT.

The V gene is TRBV5-1, the J gene TRBJ2-5; 7 bases fit TRBD2. Looked up from germline, CDR1 is SGHRS and CDR2 is YFSETQ. This CDR3 region has 12 residues. Trimming removed 2 bases from V and 5 bases from J; junction bases left unmatched: 0. DNA of the CDR3: TGCGCCAGCAGCTTACTAGCGGAGACCCAGTACTTC. Amino acids: CASSLLAETQYF.

In the case of this clone: This sample includes further DNA sequences coding for the same CDR3. The chain is built from TRBV28 and TRBJ1-2; 9 nucleotides align to TRBD1. The CDR3 extends over 14 amino acids. CDR1 MDHEN and CDR2 SYDVKM come from the germline V gene. V lost 6 bases, J lost 3 bases, and 5 bases stayed unmatched. DNA for the CDR3: TGTGCCAGCAGCCTACAGGGGGCGGACTATGGCTACACCTTC. As protein: CASSLQGADYGYTF.

The J gene is TRBJ2-7, the V gene TRBV29-1, with 9 nucleotides matching TRBD1. The CDR3 contains 12 residues. V trimming: 7 bases; J trimming: 7 bases; junction bases outside the gene matches: 8. Germline values: CDR1 SQVTM, CDR2 ANQGSEA. The DNA of the CDR3 is TGCAGCGCTGTGACAGGGGGGGCGGAGCAGTACTTC. The encoded protein is CSAVTGGAEQYF.

The chain joins TRBV10-3 to TRBJ1-1; D call uncertain. Trimming shortened V by 6 bases and J by 1 base, and 12 bases separated the two germline ends. Germline assignment: CDR1 ENHRY and CDR2 SYGVKD. CDR3 size: 14 residues. The CDR3 coding sequence is TGTGCCATCAGGGAGGACTCCCAGAACACTGAAGCTTTCTTT. Translated, it gives CAIREDSQNTEAFF.

The chain uses TRBV7-2 and TRBJ1-4; the D is unclear. This CDR3 contains 15 residues. Germline V lookup: CDR1 SGHTA, CDR2 FQGNSA. The V end was cut by 6 bases, the J end by 0 bases, with 11 bases between. CDR3 residues: CASRPAGSTNEKLFF. The CDR3 DNA reads TGTGCCAGCAGGCCCGCAGGATCAACTAATGAAAAACTGTTTTTT.

This sequence joins TRBV5-1 and TRBJ2-5; TRBD2 matches 8 bases. The ends lost 4 bases at V and 1 base at J; junction bases unmatched: 9. The CDR3 contains 16 residues. The germline V gene has CDR1 SGHRS and CDR2 YFSETQ. The CDR3 DNA reads as TGCGCCAGCAGCCTATCTATTGGGACTAGCCAAGAGACCCAGTACTTC. It is translated as CASSLSIGTSQETQYF.

The chain couples TRBV7-3 to TRBJ2-3; the match to TRBD2 covers 8 bases. After removal of 2 bases from V and 4 bases from J, the junction contained 5 bases not matched to a gene. The CDR3 loop spans 15 amino acids. Germline CDR1 reads SGHTA; CDR2 reads FQGTGA. The CDR3 sequence is CASSLGVGRADTQYF. CDR3 sequence (DNA): TGTGCCAGCAGCTTAGGGGTCGGGAGGGCAGATACGCAGTATTTT.

The chain links TRBV7-8 to TRBJ1-4, with TRBD1 identical over 7 bases. The ends lost 5 bases at V and 8 bases at J; junction bases unmatched: 8. The CDR3 is 14 amino acids. The germline V gene has CDR1 SGHVS and CDR2 FQNEAQ. The CDR3 DNA is TGTGCCAGCAGCATACAGGGGATTAGGGAAAAACTGTTTTTT. It codes for CASSIQGIREKLFF.

The chain uses TRBV12-5 and TRBJ2-7; 7 positions match TRBD1. Germline V gene data show CDR1 as LGHNT and CDR2 as FRNRAP. The CDR3 is made up of 12 amino acids. V lost 0 bases and J lost 7; bases outside the gene matches: 0. Here the CDR3 reads CASGLVQGEQYF. Written as DNA, the CDR3 is TGTGCTAGTGGTTTGGTACAGGGGGAGCAGTACTTC.